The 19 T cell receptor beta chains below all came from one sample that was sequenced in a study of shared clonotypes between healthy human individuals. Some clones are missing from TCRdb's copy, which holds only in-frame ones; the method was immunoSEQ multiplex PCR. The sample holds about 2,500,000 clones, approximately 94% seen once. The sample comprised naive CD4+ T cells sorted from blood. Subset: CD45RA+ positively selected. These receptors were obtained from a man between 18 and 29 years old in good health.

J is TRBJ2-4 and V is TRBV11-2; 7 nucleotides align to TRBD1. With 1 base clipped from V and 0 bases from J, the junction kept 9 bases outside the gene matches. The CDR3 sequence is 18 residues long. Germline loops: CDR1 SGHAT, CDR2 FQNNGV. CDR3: CASSLVGLTGEAKNIQYF. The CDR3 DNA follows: TGTGCCAGCAGCTTAGTGGGCCTTACAGGGGAAGCCAAAAACATTCAGTACTTC.

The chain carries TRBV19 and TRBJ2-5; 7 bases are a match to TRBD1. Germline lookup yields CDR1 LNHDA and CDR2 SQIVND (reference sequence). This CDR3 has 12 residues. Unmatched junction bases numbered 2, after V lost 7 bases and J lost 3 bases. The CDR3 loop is CASMGTEETQYF. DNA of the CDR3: TGTGCCAGTATGGGGACAGAAGAGACCCAGTACTTC.

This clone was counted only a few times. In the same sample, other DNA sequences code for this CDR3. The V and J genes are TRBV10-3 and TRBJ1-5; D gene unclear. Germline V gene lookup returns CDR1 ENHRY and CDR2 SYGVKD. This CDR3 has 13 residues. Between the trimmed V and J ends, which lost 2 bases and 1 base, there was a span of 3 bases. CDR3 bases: TGTGCCATCAGTGAGGGGAGCAATCAGCCCCAGCATTTT. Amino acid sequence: CAISEGSNQPQHF.

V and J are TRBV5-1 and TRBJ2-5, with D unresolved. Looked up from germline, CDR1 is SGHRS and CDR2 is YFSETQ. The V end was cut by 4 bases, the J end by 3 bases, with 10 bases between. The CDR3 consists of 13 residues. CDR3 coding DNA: TGCGCCAGCAGCCCAGGCGCAGAAGAGACCCAGTACTTC. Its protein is CASSPGAEETQYF.

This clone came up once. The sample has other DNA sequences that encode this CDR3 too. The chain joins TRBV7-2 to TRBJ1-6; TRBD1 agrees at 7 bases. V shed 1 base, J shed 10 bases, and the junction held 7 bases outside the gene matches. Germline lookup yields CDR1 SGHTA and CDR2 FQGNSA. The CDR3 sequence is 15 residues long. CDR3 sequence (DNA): TGTGCCAGCAGCTTAGGGGCAGGGGGAGGATCACCCCTCCACTTT. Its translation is CASSLGAGGGSPLHF.

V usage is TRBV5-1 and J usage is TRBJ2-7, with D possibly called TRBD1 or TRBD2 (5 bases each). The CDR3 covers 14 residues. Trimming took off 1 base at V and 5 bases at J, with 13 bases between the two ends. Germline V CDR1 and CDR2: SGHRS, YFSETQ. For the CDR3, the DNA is TGCGCCAGCAGCTTGAGCCCAGGGAGCAACGAGCAGTACTTC. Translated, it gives CASSLSPGSNEQYF.

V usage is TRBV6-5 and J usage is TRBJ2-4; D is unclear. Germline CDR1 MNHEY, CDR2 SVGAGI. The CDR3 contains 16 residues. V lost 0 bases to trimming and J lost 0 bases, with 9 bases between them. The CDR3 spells CASSYSTDLAKNIQYF. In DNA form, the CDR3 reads TGTGCCAGCAGTTACTCAACAGATCTAGCCAAAAACATTCAGTACTTC.

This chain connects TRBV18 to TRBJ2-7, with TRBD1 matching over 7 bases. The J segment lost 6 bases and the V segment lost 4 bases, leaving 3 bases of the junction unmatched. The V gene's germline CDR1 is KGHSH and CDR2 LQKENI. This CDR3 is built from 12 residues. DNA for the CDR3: TGTGCCAGCTCACTTGACAGGGTCGAGCAGTACTTC. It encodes CASSLDRVEQYF.

CDR3 in amino acids: CASSLLAGDEQYF. The CDR3 nucleotides read TGTGCCAGCAGTCTCCTAGCGGGAGACGAGCAGTACTTC. The chain has TRBV5-4 and TRBJ2-7, with 10 nucleotides matching TRBD2. V was pared by 5 bases and J by 5 bases, with 4 bases of the junction left unmatched. This CDR3 contains 13 residues. Germline CDR1 is SGHNT and CDR2 is YYREEE (reference sequence).

The CDR3 is CASSLYGVNNEQFF. In DNA, the CDR3 is TGCGCCAGCAGCTTGTACGGGGTTAACAATGAGCAGTTCTTC. The chain has TRBV5-1 and TRBJ2-1, with D perhaps TRBD2 (5 bases). Germline-derived CDR1 and CDR2 are SGHRS and YFSETQ. V lost 1 base and J lost 5, with 10 bases in between. This CDR3 contains 14 residues.

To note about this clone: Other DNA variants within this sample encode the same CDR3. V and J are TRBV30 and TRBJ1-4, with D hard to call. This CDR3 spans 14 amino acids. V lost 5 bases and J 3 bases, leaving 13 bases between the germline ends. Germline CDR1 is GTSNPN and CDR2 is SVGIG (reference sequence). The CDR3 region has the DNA TGTGCCTGGGGGCCCGGCGGATCTAATGAAAAACTGTTTTTT. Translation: CAWGPGGSNEKLFF.

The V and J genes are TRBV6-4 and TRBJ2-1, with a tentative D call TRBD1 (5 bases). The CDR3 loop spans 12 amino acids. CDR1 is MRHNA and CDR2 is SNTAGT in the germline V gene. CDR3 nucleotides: TGTGTTCGGGCCCAGGGTTACAATGAGCAGTTCTTC. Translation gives CVRAQGYNEQFF.

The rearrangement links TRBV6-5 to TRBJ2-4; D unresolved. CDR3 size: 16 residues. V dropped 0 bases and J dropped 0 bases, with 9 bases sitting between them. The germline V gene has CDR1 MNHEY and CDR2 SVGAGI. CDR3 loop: CASSYSIGLAKNIQYF. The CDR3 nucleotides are TGTGCCAGCAGTTACTCGATCGGGTTAGCCAAAAACATTCAGTACTTC.

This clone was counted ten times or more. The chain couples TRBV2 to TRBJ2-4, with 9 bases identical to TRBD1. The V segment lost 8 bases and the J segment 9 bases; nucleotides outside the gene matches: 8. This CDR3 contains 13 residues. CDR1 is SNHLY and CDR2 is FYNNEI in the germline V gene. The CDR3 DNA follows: TGTGCCAGCGCCGGACAGGGGTTTAGCATTCAGTACTTC. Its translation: CASAGQGFSIQYF.

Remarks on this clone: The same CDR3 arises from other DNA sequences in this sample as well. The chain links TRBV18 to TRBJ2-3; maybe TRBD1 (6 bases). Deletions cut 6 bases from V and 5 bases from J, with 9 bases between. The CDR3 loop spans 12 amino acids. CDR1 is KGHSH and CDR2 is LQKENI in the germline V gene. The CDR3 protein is CASSPRGDTQYF. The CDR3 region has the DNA TGTGCCAGCTCCCCCAGGGGAGATACGCAGTATTTT. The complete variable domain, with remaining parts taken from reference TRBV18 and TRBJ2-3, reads NAGVMQNPRHLVRRRGQEARLRCSPMKGHSHVYWYRQLPEEGLKFMVYLQKENIIDESGMPKERFSAEFPKEGPSILRIQQVVRGDSAAYFCASSPRGDTQYFGPGTRLTVL.

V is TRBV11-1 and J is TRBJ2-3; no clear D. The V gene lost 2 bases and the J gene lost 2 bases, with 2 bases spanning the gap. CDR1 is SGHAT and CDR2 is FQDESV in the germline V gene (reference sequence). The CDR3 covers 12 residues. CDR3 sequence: CASSLTTDTQYF. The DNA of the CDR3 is TGTGCCAGCAGCTTAACCACAGATACGCAGTATTTT.

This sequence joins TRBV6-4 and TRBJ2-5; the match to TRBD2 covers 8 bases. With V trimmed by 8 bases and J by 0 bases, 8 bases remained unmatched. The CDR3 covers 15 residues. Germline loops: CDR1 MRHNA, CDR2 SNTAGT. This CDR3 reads CASSRTSSYQETQYF. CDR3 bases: TGTGCCAGCTCACGGACTAGCTCGTACCAAGAGACCCAGTACTTC.

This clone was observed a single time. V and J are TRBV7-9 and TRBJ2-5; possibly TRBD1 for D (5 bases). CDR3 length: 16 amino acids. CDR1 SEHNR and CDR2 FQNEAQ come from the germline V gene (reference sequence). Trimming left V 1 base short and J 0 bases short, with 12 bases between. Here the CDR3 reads CASSLDTGPYQETQYF. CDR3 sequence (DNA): TGTGCCAGCAGCTTAGATACAGGACCATACCAAGAGACCCAGTACTTC.

The CDR3 DNA sequence: TGCGCCAGCAGTGAGTCAGGCGGCGCCGGGGAGCTGTTTTTT. Translation gives CASSESGGAGELFF. V gene TRBV10-2 combines with J gene TRBJ2-2; no reliable D call. The CDR3 loop spans 14 amino acids. The V end lost 0 bases, the J end lost 6 bases, and 8 bases lay between the germline ends. Germline lookup yields CDR1 WSHSY and CDR2 SAAADI.